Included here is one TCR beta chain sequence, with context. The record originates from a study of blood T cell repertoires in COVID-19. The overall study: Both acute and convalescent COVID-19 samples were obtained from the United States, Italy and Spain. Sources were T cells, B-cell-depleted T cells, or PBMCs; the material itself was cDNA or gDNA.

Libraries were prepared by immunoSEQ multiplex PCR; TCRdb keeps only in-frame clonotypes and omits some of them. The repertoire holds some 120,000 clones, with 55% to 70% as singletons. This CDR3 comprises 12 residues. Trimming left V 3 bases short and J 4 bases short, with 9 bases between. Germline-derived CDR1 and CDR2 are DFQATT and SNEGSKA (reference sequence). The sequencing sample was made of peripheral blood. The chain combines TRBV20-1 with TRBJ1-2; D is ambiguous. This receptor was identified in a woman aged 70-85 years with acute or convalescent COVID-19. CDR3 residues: CSASDSSYGYTF. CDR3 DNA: TGCAGTGCTAGTGACTCTAGCTATGGCTACACCTTC.